The T cell receptor beta chain described here comes from a study of PD-1 blockade in classical Hodgkin lymphoma. The method was immunoSEQ multiplex PCR; TCRdb's version includes in-frame clones alone and lacks a portion of them. There are just under 65,000 clones in the sample; 85% to 95% occur only once, and 8% lies in the top ten. Notes on the study in general: Patients with an early start, nivolumab under 1 year after ASCT, were excluded.

Notes on this clone: Its antigen is still unknown.

The CDR3 contains 18 residues. Trimming took 3 bases from V and 1 from J; bases not matched to a gene: 15. The germline V gene encodes CDR1 MGHRA and CDR2 YSYEKL. As for time point: cycle 4 day 1 (C4D1), after about 6 weeks of nivolumab. Each patient relapsed following autologous stem cell transplantation, and prior brentuximab vedotin exposure differed. Sequencing used peripheral blood mononuclear cells (PBMCs), obtained before the fourth cycle of nivolumab. The chain links TRBV4-1 to TRBJ2-7; TRBD1 agrees at 7 bases. The clonotype comes from a human donor with classical Hodgkin lymphoma. Here the CDR3 DNA reads TGCGCCAGCAGCCAGCTTACTCGACAGGGTCCCAATTCCTACGAGCAGTACTTC. This translates into CASSQLTRQGPNSYEQYF.